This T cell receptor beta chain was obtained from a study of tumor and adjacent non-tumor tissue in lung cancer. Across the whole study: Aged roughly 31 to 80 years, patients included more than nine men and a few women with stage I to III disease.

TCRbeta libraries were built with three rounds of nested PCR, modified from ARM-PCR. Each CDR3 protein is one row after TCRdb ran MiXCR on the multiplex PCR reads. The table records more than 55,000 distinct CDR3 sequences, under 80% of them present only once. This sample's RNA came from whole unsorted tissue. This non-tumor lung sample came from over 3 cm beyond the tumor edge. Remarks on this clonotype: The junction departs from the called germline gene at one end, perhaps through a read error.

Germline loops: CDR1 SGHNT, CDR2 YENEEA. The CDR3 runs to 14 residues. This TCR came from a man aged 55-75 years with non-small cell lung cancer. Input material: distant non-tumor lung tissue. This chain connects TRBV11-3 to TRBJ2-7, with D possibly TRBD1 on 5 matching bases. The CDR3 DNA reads TGTGCCAGCGGCTTAGATGCAGGGAACTACGAGCAGTACTTC. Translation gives CASGLDAGNYEQYF.